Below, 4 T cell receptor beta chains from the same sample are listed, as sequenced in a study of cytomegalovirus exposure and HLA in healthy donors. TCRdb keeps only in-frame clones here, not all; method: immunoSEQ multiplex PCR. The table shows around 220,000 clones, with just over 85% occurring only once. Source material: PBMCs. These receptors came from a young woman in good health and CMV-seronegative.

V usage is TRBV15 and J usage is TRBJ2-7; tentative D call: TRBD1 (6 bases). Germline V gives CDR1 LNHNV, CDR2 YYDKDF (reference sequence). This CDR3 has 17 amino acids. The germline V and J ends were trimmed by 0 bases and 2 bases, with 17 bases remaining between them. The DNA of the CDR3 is TGTGCCACCAGCAGAGAGGCACTGGAGGACAGTACCTACGAGCAGTACTTC. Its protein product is CATSREALEDSTYEQYF.

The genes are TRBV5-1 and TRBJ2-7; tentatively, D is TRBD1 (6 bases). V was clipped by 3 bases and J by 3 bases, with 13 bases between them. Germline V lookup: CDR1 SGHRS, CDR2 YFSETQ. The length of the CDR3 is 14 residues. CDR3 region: CASSSRGRGYEQYF. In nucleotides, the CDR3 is TGCGCCAGCAGCTCACGGGGCAGGGGCTACGAGCAGTACTTC.

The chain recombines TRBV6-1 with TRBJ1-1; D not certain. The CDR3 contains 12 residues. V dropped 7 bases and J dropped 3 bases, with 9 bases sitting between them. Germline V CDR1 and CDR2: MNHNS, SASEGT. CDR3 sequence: CASKYGDTEAFF. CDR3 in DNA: TGTGCCAGCAAGTACGGGGACACTGAAGCTTTCTTT.

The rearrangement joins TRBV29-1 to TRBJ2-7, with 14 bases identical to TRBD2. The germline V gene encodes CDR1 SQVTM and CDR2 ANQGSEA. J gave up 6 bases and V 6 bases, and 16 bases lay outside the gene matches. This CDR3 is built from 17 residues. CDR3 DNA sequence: TGCAGCGTGGCCGGGACTAGCGGGAGTTTGGTAATTTCCGAGCAGTACTTC. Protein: CSVAGTSGSLVISEQYF.